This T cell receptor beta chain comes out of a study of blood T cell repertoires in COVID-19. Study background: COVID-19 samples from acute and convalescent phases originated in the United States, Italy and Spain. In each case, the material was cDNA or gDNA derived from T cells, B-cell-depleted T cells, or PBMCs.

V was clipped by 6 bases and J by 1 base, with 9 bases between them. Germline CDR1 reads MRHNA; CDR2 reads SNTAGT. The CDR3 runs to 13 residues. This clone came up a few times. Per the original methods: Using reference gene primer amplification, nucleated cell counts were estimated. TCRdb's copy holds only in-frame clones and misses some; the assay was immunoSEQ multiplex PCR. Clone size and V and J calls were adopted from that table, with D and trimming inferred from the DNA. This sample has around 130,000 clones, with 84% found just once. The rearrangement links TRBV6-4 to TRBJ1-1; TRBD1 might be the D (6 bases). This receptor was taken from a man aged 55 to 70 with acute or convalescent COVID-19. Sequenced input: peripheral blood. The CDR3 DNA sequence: TGTGCCAGCAGCCAGGGGAGGAACACTGAAGCTTTCTTT. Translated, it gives CASSQGRNTEAFF.